These T cell receptor beta chains were read from a single sample in a study of T cell changes during pregnancy in multiple sclerosis. The protocol was immunoSEQ multiplex PCR, while the TCRdb copy is restricted to in-frame clones and leaves out a portion. Of about 41,000 clones detected, more than 85% appear once; the ten largest clones hold 7%. The sample in question was CD8+ T cells from peripheral blood mononuclear cells, obtained in the third trimester of pregnancy. The origin of the receptors is a female donor with multiple sclerosis, enrolled in a pregnancy study. Each CDR3 is given with its conserved first and last residue. The D gene is left open where the match is weak. Size tells how often a clone was seen (once, few, many) or the class of an expanded clone, and some rows leave it out.

abundance,j_gene,len,d_gene,v_gene,CDR3nt,CDR3aa
.,TRBJ2-7,15,.,TRBV4-2,TGTGCCAGCAGCCTGAAGGCCCAGGGGCCCTACGAGCAGTACTTC,CASSLKAQGPYEQYF
.,TRBJ2-3,15,TRBD2,TRBV7-9,TGTGCCAGCAGCTTAGGACGGGGGGGGACAGATACGCAGTATTTT,CASSLGRGGTDTQYF
once,TRBJ2-7,13,TRBD1,TRBV18,TGTGCCAGCTCACCAAGGGACAGCTACGAGCAGTACTTC,CASSPRDSYEQYF
.,TRBJ1-1,12,.,TRBV7-9,TGTGCCAGCAGCCTTGACAGCAGTGAAGCTTTCTTT,CASSLDSSEAFF
.,TRBJ2-7,15,.,TRBV27,TGTGCCAGCAGTTTATCCCCGGCAGGATTCCGCGAGCAGTACTTC,CASSLSPAGFREQYF
.,TRBJ1-3,17,.,TRBV28,TGTGCCAGCAGTTTATGGGGAACCTCCGGGACTGGAAACACCATATATTTT,CASSLWGTSGTGNTIYF
.,TRBJ1-5,15,TRBD1,TRBV28,TGTGCCAGCAGTTTAAGCAGGGGGAGCAATCAGCCCCAGCATTTT,CASSLSRGSNQPQHF
once,TRBJ2-7,15,.,TRBV30,TGTGCCTGGACTGGCATTGGGGGCCACTCCTACGAGCAGTACTTC,CAWTGIGGHSYEQYF
.,TRBJ2-5,18,.,TRBV27,TGTGCCAGCAGTTTAAAGAGCAGGGGAAGGGAGTACCAAGAGACCCAGTACTTC,CASSLKSRGREYQETQYF
.,TRBJ1-3,15,.,TRBV9,TGTGCCAGCAGCGACCCACCGAGCTCTGGAAACACCATATATTTT,CASSDPPSSGNTIYF
.,TRBJ1-1,13,TRBD1,TRBV28,TGTGCCAGCAGTTTCCGAGGGGGCTTTGAAGCTTTCTTT,CASSFRGGFEAFF
.,TRBJ2-7,14,.,TRBV5-4,TGTGCCAGCAGCTTGGACGGGGATCCCTACGAGCAGTACTTC,CASSLDGDPYEQYF
.,TRBJ2-3,13,TRBD2,TRBV30,TGTGCCTTTAGCGGGGGGGTGGCAGATACGCAGTATTTT,CAFSGGVADTQYF
.,TRBJ2-3,13,.,TRBV7-9,TGTGCCAGCAGCTCCCAGGCGGGAGATACGCAGTATTTT,CASSSQAGDTQYF
.,TRBJ1-1,14,.,TRBV6-1,TGTGCCAGCAGTGAAGGACAGGAAAACACTGAAGCTTTCTTT,CASSEGQENTEAFF
.,TRBJ2-5,13,.,TRBV19,TGTGCCAGTAGTGGCAGGGTCCAAGAGACCCAGTACTTC,CASSGRVQETQYF
many,TRBJ1-5,15,TRBD1,TRBV27,TGTGCCAGCAGGAAGGGACAGAATAGCAATCAGCCCCAGCATTTT,CASRKGQNSNQPQHF
once,TRBJ1-1,13,.,TRBV27,TGTGCCAGCAGTTTATCGATCGGCGGTGAAGCTTTCTTT,CASSLSIGGEAFF
few,TRBJ1-2,14,TRBD1,TRBV19,TGTGCCAGTAGTAAAAACAGGGGATGGAGCGGCTACACCTTC,CASSKNRGWSGYTF
.,TRBJ2-1,16,TRBD1,TRBV28,TGTGCCAGCAGTTTAGACGCGGGACAGGGGTGGAATGAGCAGTTCTTC,CASSLDAGQGWNEQFF
.,TRBJ1-2,11,.,TRBV5-1,TGCGCCAGCAGCTTGGCAGGGGCCTACACCTTC,CASSLAGAYTF
.,TRBJ2-1,14,.,TRBV27,TGTGCCAGCAGTTCGGGACTCCACTACAATGAGCAGTTCTTC,CASSSGLHYNEQFF
.,TRBJ2-1,11,.,TRBV30,TGTGCCTGGAGTTGGAGAGGGGAGCAGTTCTTC,CAWSWRGEQFF
.,TRBJ2-7,14,.,TRBV9,TGTGCCAGCAGCCCCCCATCGGGACACGACGAGCAGTACTTC,CASSPPSGHDEQYF
.,TRBJ2-7,18,.,TRBV21-1,TGTGCCAGCAGCAAAGATCGGACAGGGGAGTACCTCTGGCGCGAGCAGTACTTC,CASSKDRTGEYLWREQYF
.,TRBJ1-1,16,TRBD1,TRBV19,TGTGCCAGTAGTCAAACGGGACAGCCATTAACCGGGGAAGCTTTCTTT,CASSQTGQPLTGEAFF
.,TRBJ1-5,16,TRBD1,TRBV2,TGTGCCAGCAATGGGGATGCGGGACAGGGGTTGCAGCCCCAGCATTTT,CASNGDAGQGLQPQHF
medium-sized,TRBJ2-2,15,TRBD2,TRBV6-4,TGTGCCAGCAGTAGCGGGGGGGCGAACACCGGGGAGCTGTTTTTT,CASSSGGANTGELFF
.,TRBJ2-7,16,TRBD2,TRBV27,TGTGCCAGCAGATCTTTTACTAGCGGGAGTTACTACGAGCAGTACTTC,CASRSFTSGSYYEQYF
once,TRBJ1-2,16,TRBD1,TRBV5-1,TGCGCCAGCAGCGCCGACAGGGGCCGCGATCGCTATGGCTACACCTTC,CASSADRGRDRYGYTF
.,TRBJ1-2,12,.,TRBV2,TGTGCCGAAAAGGTCCCGGACTCTGGCTACACCTTC,CAEKVPDSGYTF
few,TRBJ1-1,15,TRBD1,TRBV10-3,TGTGCCATCAGTGACCCGGGACAGGGGGCCACTGAAGCTTTCTTT,CAISDPGQGATEAFF
.,TRBJ2-7,13,.,TRBV7-9,TGTGCCAGCAGCTCGAGATACGATGTCGGGCAGTACTTC,CASSSRYDVGQYF
few,TRBJ2-1,14,TRBD2,TRBV27,TGTGCCAGCAGTTTAGCGGGGGAATACAATGAGCAGTTCTTC,CASSLAGEYNEQFF
once,TRBJ1-1,15,TRBD1,TRBV4-1,TGCGCCAGCAGCCTCGACAGGGGGCAGGGCACTGAAGCTTTCTTT,CASSLDRGQGTEAFF